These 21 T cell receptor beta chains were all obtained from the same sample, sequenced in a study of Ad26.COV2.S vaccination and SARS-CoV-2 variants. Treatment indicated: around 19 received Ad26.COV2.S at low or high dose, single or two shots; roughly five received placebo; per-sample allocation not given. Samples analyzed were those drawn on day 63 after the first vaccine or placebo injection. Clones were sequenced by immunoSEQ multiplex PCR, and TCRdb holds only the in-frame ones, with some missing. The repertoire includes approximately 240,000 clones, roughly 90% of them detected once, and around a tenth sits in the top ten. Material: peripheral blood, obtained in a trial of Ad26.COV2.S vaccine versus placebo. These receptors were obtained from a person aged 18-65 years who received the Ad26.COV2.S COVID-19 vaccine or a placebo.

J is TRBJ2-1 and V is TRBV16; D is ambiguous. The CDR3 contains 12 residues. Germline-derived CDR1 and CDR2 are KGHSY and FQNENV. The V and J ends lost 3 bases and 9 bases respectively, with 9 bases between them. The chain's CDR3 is CASSHLRSEQFF. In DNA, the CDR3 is TGTGCCAGCAGCCACCTTAGGAGTGAGCAGTTCTTC.

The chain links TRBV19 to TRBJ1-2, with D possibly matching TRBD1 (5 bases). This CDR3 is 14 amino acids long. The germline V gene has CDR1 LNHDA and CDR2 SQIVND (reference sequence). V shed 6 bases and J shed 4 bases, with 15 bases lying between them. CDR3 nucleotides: TGTGCCAGTAGCCAAGCGGGGGTGAGCTATGGCTACACCTTC. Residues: CASSQAGVSYGYTF. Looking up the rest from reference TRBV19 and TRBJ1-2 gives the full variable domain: DGGITQSPKYLFRKEGQNVTLSCEQNLNHDAMYWYRQDPGQGLRLIYYSQIVNDFQKGDIAEGYSVSREKKESFPLTVTSAQKNPTAFYLCASSQAGVSYGYTFGSGTRLTVV.

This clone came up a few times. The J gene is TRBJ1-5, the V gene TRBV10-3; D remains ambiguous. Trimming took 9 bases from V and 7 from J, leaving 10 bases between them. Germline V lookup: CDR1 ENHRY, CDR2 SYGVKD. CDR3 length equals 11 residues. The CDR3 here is CAMGNGQPQHF. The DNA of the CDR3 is TGTGCCATGGGGAATGGCCAGCCCCAGCATTTT.

The CDR3: CASSQGSGGNKNIQYF. In DNA, the CDR3 is TGTGCCAGCAGCCAAGGATCGGGAGGGAACAAAAACATTCAGTACTTC. The chain links TRBV3-1 (or the pseudogene TRBV3-2) to TRBJ2-4, with 8 nucleotides matching TRBD2. Germline V gene data show CDR1 as LGHDT and CDR2 as YNNKEL (reference sequence). With V trimmed by 1 base and J by 3 bases, 5 bases remained unmatched. CDR3 length equals 16 residues.

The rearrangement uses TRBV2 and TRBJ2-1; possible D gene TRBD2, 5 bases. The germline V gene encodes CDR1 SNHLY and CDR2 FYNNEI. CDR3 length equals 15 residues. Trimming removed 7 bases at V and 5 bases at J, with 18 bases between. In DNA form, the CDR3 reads TGTGCCAGCAACGGACCACACGGACTCAACAATGAGCAGTTCTTC. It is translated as CASNGPHGLNNEQFF.

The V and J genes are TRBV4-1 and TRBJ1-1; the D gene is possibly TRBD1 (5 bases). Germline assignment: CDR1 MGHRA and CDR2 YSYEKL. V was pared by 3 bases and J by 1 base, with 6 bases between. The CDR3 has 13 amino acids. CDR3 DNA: TGCGCCAGCAGCCAGGGGCGGAACACTGAAGCTTTCTTT. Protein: CASSQGRNTEAFF.

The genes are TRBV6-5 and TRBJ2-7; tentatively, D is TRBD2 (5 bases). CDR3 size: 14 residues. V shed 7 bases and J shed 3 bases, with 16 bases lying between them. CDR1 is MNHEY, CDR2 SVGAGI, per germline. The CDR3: CASTSGDSDYEQYF. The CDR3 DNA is TGTGCCAGCACCTCCGGGGATAGCGACTACGAGCAGTACTTC.

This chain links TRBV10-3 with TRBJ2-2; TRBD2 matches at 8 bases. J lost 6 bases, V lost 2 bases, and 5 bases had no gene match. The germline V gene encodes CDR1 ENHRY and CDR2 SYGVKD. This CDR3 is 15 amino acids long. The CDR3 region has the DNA TGTGCCATCAGTGAGCCCAGCGGGAGAGCCGGGGAGCTGTTTTTT. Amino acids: CAISEPSGRAGELFF.

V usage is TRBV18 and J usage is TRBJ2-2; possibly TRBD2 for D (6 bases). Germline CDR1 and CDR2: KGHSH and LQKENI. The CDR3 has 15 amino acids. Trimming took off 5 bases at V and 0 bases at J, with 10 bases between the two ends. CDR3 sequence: CASSGGAPNTGELFF. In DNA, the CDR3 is TGTGCCAGCTCAGGCGGGGCCCCGAACACCGGGGAGCTGTTTTTT.

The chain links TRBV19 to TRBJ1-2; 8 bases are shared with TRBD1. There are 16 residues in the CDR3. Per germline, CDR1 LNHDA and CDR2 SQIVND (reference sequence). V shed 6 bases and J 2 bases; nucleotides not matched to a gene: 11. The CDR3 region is CASRGWTGPANYGYTF. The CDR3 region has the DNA TGTGCCAGTAGAGGGTGGACAGGGCCGGCAAACTATGGCTACACCTTC.

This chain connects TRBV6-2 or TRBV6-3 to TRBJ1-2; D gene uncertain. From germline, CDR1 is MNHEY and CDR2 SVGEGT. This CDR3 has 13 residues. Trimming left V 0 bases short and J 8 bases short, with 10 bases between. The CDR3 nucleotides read TGTGCCAGCAGTTACTCGACGGTCGGAGGCTACACCTTC. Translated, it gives CASSYSTVGGYTF.

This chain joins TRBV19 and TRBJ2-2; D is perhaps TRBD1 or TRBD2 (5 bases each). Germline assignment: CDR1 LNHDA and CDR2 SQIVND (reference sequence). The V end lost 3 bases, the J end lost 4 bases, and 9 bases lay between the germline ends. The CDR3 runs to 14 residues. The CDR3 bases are TGTGCCAGTAGTATTGGGGGTGGCACCGGGGAGCTGTTTTTT. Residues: CASSIGGGTGELFF.

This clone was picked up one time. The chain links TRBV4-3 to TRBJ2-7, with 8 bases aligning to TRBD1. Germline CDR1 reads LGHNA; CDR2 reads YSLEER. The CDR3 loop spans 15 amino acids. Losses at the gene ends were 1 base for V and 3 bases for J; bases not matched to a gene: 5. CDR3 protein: CASSQGRTGRYEQYF. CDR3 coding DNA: TGCGCCAGCAGCCAAGGGAGGACAGGGCGCTACGAGCAGTACTTC.

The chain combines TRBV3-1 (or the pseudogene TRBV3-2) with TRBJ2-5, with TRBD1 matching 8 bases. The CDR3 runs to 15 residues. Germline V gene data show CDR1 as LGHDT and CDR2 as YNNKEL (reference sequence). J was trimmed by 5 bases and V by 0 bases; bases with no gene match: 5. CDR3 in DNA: TGTGCCAGCAGCCAAGATCGACAGGGGCGGGAGACCCAGTACTTC. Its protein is CASSQDRQGRETQYF.

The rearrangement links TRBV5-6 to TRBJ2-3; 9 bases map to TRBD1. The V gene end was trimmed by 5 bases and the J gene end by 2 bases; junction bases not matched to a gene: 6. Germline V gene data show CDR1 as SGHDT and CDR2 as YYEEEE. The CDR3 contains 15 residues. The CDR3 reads CASSPRQGVTDTQYF. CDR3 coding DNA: TGTGCCAGCAGTCCACGACAGGGGGTCACAGATACGCAGTATTTT.

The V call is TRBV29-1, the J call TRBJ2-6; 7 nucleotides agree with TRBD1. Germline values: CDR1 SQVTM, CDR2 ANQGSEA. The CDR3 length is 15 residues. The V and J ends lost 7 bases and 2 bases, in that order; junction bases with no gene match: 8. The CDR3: CSARRTGAGANVLTF. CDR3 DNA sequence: TGCAGCGCCCGACGCACAGGGGCTGGGGCCAACGTCCTGACTTTC.

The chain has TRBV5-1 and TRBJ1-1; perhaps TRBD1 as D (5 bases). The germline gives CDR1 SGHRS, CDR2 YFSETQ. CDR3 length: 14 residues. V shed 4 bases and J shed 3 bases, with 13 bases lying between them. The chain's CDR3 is CASSPGDGYTEAFF. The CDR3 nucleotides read TGCGCCAGCAGCCCGGGGGACGGCTACACTGAAGCTTTCTTT.

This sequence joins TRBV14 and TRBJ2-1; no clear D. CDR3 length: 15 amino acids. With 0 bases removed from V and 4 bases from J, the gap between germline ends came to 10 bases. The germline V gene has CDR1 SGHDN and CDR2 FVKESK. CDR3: CASSQEATIYNEQFF. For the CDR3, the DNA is TGTGCCAGCAGCCAAGAAGCCACTATTTACAATGAGCAGTTCTTC.

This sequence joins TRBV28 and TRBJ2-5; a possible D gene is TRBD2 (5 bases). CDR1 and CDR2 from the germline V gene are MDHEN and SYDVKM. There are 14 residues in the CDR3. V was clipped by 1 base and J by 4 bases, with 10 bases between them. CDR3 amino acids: CASSLFSGVETQYF. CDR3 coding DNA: TGTGCCAGCAGTTTATTTTCCGGGGTAGAGACCCAGTACTTC.

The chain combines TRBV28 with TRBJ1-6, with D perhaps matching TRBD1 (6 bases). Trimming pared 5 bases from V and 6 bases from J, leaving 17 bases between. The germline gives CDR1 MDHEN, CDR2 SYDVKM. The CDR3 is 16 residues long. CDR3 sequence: CASSPGGAVFNSPLHF. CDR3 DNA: TGTGCCAGCAGTCCGGGGGGGGCGGTTTTTAATTCACCCCTCCACTTT.

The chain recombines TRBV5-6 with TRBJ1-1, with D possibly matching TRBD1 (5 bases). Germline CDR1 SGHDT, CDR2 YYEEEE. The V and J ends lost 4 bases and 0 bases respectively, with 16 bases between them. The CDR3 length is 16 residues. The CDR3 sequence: CASSGGVKWVNTEAFF. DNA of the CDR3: TGTGCCAGCAGCGGAGGGGTAAAATGGGTGAACACTGAAGCTTTCTTT.